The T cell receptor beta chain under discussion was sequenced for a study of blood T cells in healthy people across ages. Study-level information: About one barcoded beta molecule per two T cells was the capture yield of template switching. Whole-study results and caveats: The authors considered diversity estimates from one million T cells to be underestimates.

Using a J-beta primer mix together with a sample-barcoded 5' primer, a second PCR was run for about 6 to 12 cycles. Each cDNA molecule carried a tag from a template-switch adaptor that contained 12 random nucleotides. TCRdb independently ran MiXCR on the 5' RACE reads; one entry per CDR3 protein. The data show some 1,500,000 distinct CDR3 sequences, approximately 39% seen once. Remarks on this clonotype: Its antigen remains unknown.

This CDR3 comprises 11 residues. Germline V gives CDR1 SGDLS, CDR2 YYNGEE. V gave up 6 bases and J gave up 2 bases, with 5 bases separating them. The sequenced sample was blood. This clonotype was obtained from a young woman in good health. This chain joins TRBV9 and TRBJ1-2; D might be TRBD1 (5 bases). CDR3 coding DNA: TGTGCCAGCACAGGGAACTATGGCTACACCTTC. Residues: CASTGNYGYTF.